These 2 T cell receptor beta chains originate from one sample sequenced in a study of naive and memory T cell subsets (dated by TCRdb to the late 2010s). The library was prepared using UMI-ligation and nested PCR. TCRdb names Illumina MiSeq as the instrument used. An equimolar mix of two oligonucleotides covering both TRBC1 and TRBC2 was used as the beta constant-region primer. Four rounds of PCR were used to amplify ligated cDNA, with nested alpha and beta constant-region primers being used together with the SP2 primer. TCRdb reanalyzed the raw reads on its own, using fastp at Q25 for trimming and MiXCR for clone calling, and kept in-frame beta chains. Every CDR3 protein is listed once, alongside the most common genes and DNA of its rows. This sample comprises more than 6,000 distinct CDR3 sequences, 25% to 35% of them detected only once. Approximately 50% of the sample is taken by the ten largest.

Material: CD8+ TEMRA cells from blood. The cell subset or site label, as the study defines it: effector memory re-expressing CD45RA, CD45RA+ CD27-. The origin of the receptors is a human donor in good health.

The rearrangement joins TRBV12-3 or TRBV12-4 to TRBJ2-3, with D possibly called TRBD1 or TRBD2 (5 bases each). This CDR3 is 12 amino acids long. V dropped 8 bases and J dropped 8 bases, with 14 bases sitting between them. The CDR3 DNA reads TGTGCCAGCCGGGACCCGCGAGCTACGCAGTATTTT. Protein product: CASRDPRATQYF.

The gene calls are TRBV6-1 and TRBJ2-7; D is ambiguous. The CDR3 runs 15 residues. Germline V lookup: CDR1 MNHNS, CDR2 SASEGT. V lost 2 bases and J 5 bases, leaving 16 bases between the germline ends. CDR3 protein: CASSEPPLFFHEQYF. As DNA, the CDR3 is TGTGCCAGCAGTGAACCTCCGTTGTTTTTCCACGAGCAGTACTTC.